The subject of this entry is one T cell receptor beta chain. Its matching antigen is unknown. These data belong to a study of regulatory T cells in long-lasting Graves disease. Study details: More than 5 years of antithyroid drugs with positive TSH receptor antibodies defined persistent Graves' disease. Whole-study results and caveats: Persistent cases of Graves' showed reduced TCR diversity relative to newly diagnosed patients.

Time point given: persistent/refractory GD, antithyroid drugs over 5 years with positive TRAb. PBMCs were the source of the RNA used for TCR sequencing. The patients included were those that came from an endocrinology department in Xi'an, China. Sequencing libraries for TCR beta were prepared with iRepertoire HTBI primers and Arm-PCR of CDR3 regions. A single record per CDR3 protein comes from TCRdb applying MiXCR to the multiplex PCR reads. The table shows a few hundred thousand distinct CDR3 sequences, with 23% occurring only once. Germline V gives CDR1 LNHDA, CDR2 SQIVND (reference sequence). V was clipped by 3 bases and J by 6 bases, with 9 bases between them. The CDR3 contains 13 residues.

V gene TRBV19 combines with J gene TRBJ1-5; D remains ambiguous. The sample here was peripheral blood mononuclear cells (PBMCs), taken when the disease was refractory, from a patient treated with antithyroid drugs. This receptor was taken from a female donor with Graves disease. The CDR3 region is CASSIRVGQPQHF. Here the CDR3 DNA reads TGTGCCAGTAGTATCCGGGTCGGTCAGCCCCAGCATTTT.